One sample yielded the 15 T cell receptor beta chains listed below, sequenced in a study of cytomegalovirus exposure and HLA in healthy donors. Primers for the PCR totalled 60 Vbeta and 13 Jbeta. The table came from immunoSEQ multiplex PCR; TCRdb's copy has only in-frame clones and leaves some out. This table holds tens of thousands of clones, approximately 71% found once. Specimen: PBMCs. The receptors were gathered from a man in his forties or fifties in good health and CMV-seronegative.

J is TRBJ1-2 and V is TRBV9; TRBD1 is a possible D gene (5 bases). Trimming shortened V by 0 bases and J by 1 base, and 10 bases separated the two germline ends. The CDR3 loop spans 15 amino acids. Germline lookup yields CDR1 SGDLS and CDR2 YYNGEE. The DNA of the CDR3 is TGTGCCAGCAGCGTAGAAACGGGGGGTAACTATGGCTACACCTTC. Protein product: CASSVETGGNYGYTF.

This chain links TRBV9 with TRBJ1-3, with 7 nucleotides matching TRBD1. This CDR3 contains 16 residues. Germline assignment: CDR1 SGDLS and CDR2 YYNGEE. V shed 4 bases, J shed 2 bases, and the junction held 9 bases outside the gene matches. The CDR3 reads CASSSTRTGAGNTIYF. CDR3 nucleotides: TGTGCCAGCAGCAGCACCCGGACAGGCGCTGGAAACACCATATATTTT.

In its sample, this clone was seen once. The rearrangement uses TRBV10-3 and TRBJ1-4, with 8 bases fitting TRBD1. After removal of 4 bases from V and 7 bases from J, the junction contained 8 bases not matched to a gene. The CDR3 sequence is 15 residues long. The germline V gene has CDR1 ENHRY and CDR2 SYGVKD. The CDR3 spells CAISASGQGSEKLFF. The CDR3 DNA is TGTGCCATCAGTGCGAGCGGACAGGGTTCTGAAAAACTGTTTTTT.

This chain uses TRBV6-5 with TRBJ2-7; the match to TRBD1 covers 7 bases. Per germline, CDR1 MNHEY and CDR2 SVGAGI. V lost 6 bases, J lost 6 bases, and 8 bases stayed unmatched. This CDR3 has 13 residues. The CDR3 loop is CASRRVGGGEQYF. CDR3 sequence (DNA): TGTGCCAGCAGGAGGGTAGGGGGCGGCGAGCAGTACTTC.

As regards this clone: Other DNA sequences within the sample encode an identical CDR3. The chain recombines TRBV6-1 with TRBJ2-3; 12 nucleotides agree with TRBD2. The germline CDR1 and CDR2 sequences are MNHNS and SASEGT. CDR3 length: 15 residues. Trimming removed 5 bases from V and 6 bases from J; junction bases left unmatched: 6. CDR3 sequence: CASSPLAGGRDTQYF. The CDR3 DNA follows: TGTGCCAGCAGTCCACTAGCGGGGGGCAGGGATACGCAGTATTTT.

This clone was counted only a few times. The chain joins TRBV14 to TRBJ2-2; D call uncertain. This CDR3 region has 14 residues. CDR1 and CDR2 from the germline V gene are SGHDN and FVKESK. The V end lost 6 bases, the J end lost 5 bases, and 13 bases lay between the germline ends. The CDR3 here is CASRQTLKTGELFF. The CDR3 DNA reads TGTGCCAGCAGGCAAACACTAAAAACCGGGGAGCTGTTTTTT. Based on the CDR3 plus reference TRBV14 and TRBJ2-2, the full variable domain is EAGVTQFPSHSVIEKGQTVTLRCDPISGHDNLYWYRRVMGKEIKFLLHFVKESKQDESGMPNNRFLAERTGGTYSTLKVQPAELEDSGVYFCASRQTLKTGELFFGEGSRLTVL.

The V gene is TRBV21-1, the J gene TRBJ2-7; the D call of TRBD1 is as the table states it, not checked on the DNA. TRBV21-1 is classified as a pseudogene. The CDR3 sequence is 15 residues long. The CDR3 is CASSPTGTDSYEQYF. The CDR3 nucleotides are TGTGCCAGCAGCCCTACCGGGACAGACTCCTACGAGCAGTACTTC.

This sequence joins TRBV5-1 and TRBJ2-7; no clear D gene. Per the germline V gene, CDR1 is SGHRS and CDR2 is YFSETQ. Between the trimmed V and J ends, which lost 4 bases and 4 bases, there was a span of 12 bases. The CDR3 loop spans 13 amino acids. The CDR3 sequence is CASSPRSNYEQYF. CDR3 nucleotide sequence: TGCGCCAGCAGCCCGAGGAGTAATTACGAGCAGTACTTC.

Of note for this clone: Other nucleotide sequences in the sample specify the same CDR3. The V gene is TRBV5-1, the J gene TRBJ1-2, with 10 bases aligning to TRBD1. The CDR3 is made up of 16 amino acids. V shed 0 bases and J 5 bases; nucleotides not matched to a gene: 7. Germline CDR1 is SGHRS and CDR2 is YFSETQ. CDR3 amino acids: CASSLDTTGGRYGYTF. CDR3 bases: TGCGCCAGCAGCTTGGACACGACAGGGGGCAGATATGGCTACACCTTC. Drawing the rest from reference TRBV5-1 and TRBJ1-2, the complete variable domain is KAGVTQTPRYLIKTRGQQVTLSCSPISGHRSVSWYQQTPGQGLQFLFEYFSETQRNKGNFPGRFSGRQFSNSRSEMNVSTLELGDSALYLCASSLDTTGGRYGYTFGSGTRLTVV.

The chain links TRBV29-1 to TRBJ2-5, with D possibly being TRBD1 (6 bases). CDR1 and CDR2 (germline): SQVTM, ANQGSEA. V lost 4 bases and J lost 3, with 24 bases in between. This CDR3 spans 17 amino acids. In DNA form, the CDR3 reads TGCAGCGTTGCCAGCTTTGGTGGGGTCCAGGGGAAAGAGACCCAGTACTTC. Translating gives CSVASFGGVQGKETQYF.

This chain uses TRBV6-5 with TRBJ2-7; maybe TRBD2 (5 bases). Germline CDR1 is MNHEY and CDR2 is SVGAGI. CDR3 length: 15 residues. V was shortened by 2 bases and J by 4 bases, with 15 bases between the two germline ends. The CDR3 DNA follows: TGTGCCAGCAGTTACCGCCCCCTTTCGGGATACGAGCAGTACTTC. Protein sequence: CASSYRPLSGYEQYF.

V usage is TRBV30 and J usage is TRBJ1-1; D unresolved. This CDR3 is 13 amino acids long. Between the trimmed V and J ends, which lost 0 bases and 3 bases, there was a span of 8 bases. The V gene's germline CDR1 is GTSNPN and CDR2 SVGIG (reference sequence). The CDR3 region has the DNA TGTGCCTGGAGTGTAAAGCGGGACACTGAAGCTTTCTTT. As protein: CAWSVKRDTEAFF.

The chain couples TRBV6-6 to TRBJ1-3, with no clear D. Trimming took off 2 bases at V and 2 bases at J, with 7 bases between the two ends. The length of the CDR3 is 14 residues. Germline CDR1 and CDR2: MNHNY and SVGAGI (reference sequence). CDR3 residues: CASSYPTPGNTIYF. The CDR3 DNA reads TGTGCCAGCAGTTACCCCACTCCTGGAAACACCATATATTTT.

The chain is built from TRBV5-6 and TRBJ2-5; 10 nucleotides agree with TRBD1. The DNA end is more similar to TRBJ2-7, so the J call may be wrong. Germline CDR1 reads SGHDT; CDR2 reads YYEEEE. The CDR3 has 15 residues. CDR3 DNA sequence: TGTGCCAGCAGCCCGACAGGGGGCTGGTCCTACGAGCAGTACTTC. It codes for CASSPTGGWSYEQYF.

The rearrangement links TRBV10-3 to TRBJ2-3, with 14 bases matching TRBD2. The CDR3 covers 18 residues. Germline loops: CDR1 ENHRY, CDR2 SYGVKD. V was pared by 6 bases and J by 0 bases, with 8 bases of the junction left unmatched. For the CDR3, the DNA is TGTGCCATCAGCGGGGGACTAGCGGGGGCTACTAGCACAGATACGCAGTATTTT. It is translated as CAISGGLAGATSTDTQYF.